This TCR beta chain was recovered during a study of blood T cell repertoires in COVID-19. With 4 bases removed from V and 2 bases from J, the gap between germline ends came to 15 bases. This CDR3 region has 15 residues. Per germline, CDR1 SGHRS and CDR2 YFSETQ. The protocol was immunoSEQ multiplex PCR, while the TCRdb copy is restricted to in-frame clones and leaves out a portion. The repertoire holds 110,000 or so clones, with roughly 84% as singletons. Sequencing input: peripheral blood. This TCR derives from a man between 40 and 49 years old with acute or convalescent COVID-19. The chain recombines TRBV5-1 with TRBJ1-2, with D possibly being TRBD1 (5 bases). DNA for the CDR3: TGCGCCAGCAGCGGGGCGGACATACGAAACTATGGCTACACCTTC. Protein product: CASSGADIRNYGYTF.